The clone carrying this T cell receptor (beta chain) was counted a single time. Its antigen remains unidentified. Here immunoSEQ multiplex PCR was the method, and the copy in TCRdb shows in-frame clones only, minus some. The sample includes 95,000 to 150,000 clones, approximately 94% of them seen just once. The data originate from a study of cytomegalovirus exposure and HLA in healthy donors. Overall study findings and caveats: The study listed 150 to 200 cytomegalovirus-associated TCR beta chains. As confirmed in vitro, a few CMV-associated chains were specific for CMV antigens. Whilst most TCR sequences proved rare, a subset of public TCRs occurred across many donors.

This receptor was taken from a man aged 18 to 29 in good health and CMV-seronegative. Specimen: PBMCs.

The CDR3 DNA follows: TGTGCCAGCAGTTCGACGGAGACAGGGGGCGCGGGTGAAGCTTTCTTT. As protein: CASSSTETGGAGEAFF. The chain joins TRBV27 to TRBJ1-1; 10 nucleotides line up with TRBD1. After removal of 4 bases from V and 7 bases from J, the junction contained 12 bases not matched to a gene. CDR1 MNHEY and CDR2 SMNVEV come from the germline V gene (reference sequence). The length of the CDR3 is 16 residues.